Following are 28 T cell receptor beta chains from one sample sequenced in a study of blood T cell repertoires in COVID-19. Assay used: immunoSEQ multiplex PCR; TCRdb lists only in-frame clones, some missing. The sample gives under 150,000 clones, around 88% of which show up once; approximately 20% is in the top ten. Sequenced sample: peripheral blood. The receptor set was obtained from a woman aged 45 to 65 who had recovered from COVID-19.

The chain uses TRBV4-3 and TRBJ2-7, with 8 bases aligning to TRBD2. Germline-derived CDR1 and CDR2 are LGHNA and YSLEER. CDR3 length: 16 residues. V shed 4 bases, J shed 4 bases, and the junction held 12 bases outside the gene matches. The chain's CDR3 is CASSRSLLPGGYEQYF. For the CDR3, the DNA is TGCGCCAGCAGCCGTAGCCTTTTACCGGGAGGGTACGAGCAGTACTTC.

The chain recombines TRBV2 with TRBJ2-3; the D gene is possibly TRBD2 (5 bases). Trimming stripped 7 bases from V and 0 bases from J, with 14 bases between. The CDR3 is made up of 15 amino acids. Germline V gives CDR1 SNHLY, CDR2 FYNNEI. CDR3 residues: CASISGRTSTDTQYF. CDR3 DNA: TGTGCCAGCATATCCGGTCGGACTAGCACAGATACGCAGTATTTT. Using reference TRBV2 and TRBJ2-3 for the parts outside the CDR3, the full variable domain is EPEVTQTPSHQVTQMGQEVILRCVPISNHLYFYWYRQILGQKVEFLVSFYNNEISEKSEIFDDQFSVERPDGSNFTLKIRSTKLEDSAMYFCASISGRTSTDTQYFGPGTRLTVL.

Here the CDR3 DNA reads TGTGCCAGCAGCTTAGCGCTAGGACTAGTCAATAGGGAGCAGTTCTTC. Translation: CASSLALGLVNREQFF. The gene calls are TRBV7-8 and TRBJ2-1, with TRBD2 matching over 7 bases. Unmatched junction bases numbered 12, after V lost 0 bases and J lost 10 bases. The CDR3 spans 16 residues. Germline CDR1 is SGHVS and CDR2 is FQNEAQ.

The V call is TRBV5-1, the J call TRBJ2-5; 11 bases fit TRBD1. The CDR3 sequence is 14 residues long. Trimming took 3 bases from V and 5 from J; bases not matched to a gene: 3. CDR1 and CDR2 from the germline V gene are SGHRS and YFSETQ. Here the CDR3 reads CASSWTGGGETQYF. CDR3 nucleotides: TGCGCCAGCAGCTGGACAGGGGGCGGGGAGACCCAGTACTTC.

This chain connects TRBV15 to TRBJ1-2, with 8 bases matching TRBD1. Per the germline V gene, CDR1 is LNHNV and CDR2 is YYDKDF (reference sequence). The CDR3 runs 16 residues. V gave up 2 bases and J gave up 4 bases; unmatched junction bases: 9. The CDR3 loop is CATSRQLGQAVYGYTF. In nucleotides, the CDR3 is TGTGCCACCAGCAGACAACTGGGACAGGCTGTCTATGGCTACACCTTC.

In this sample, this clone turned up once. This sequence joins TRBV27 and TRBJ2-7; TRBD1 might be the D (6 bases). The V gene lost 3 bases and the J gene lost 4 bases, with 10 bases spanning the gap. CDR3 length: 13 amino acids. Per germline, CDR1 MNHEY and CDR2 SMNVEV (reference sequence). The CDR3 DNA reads TGTGCCAGCAGTTTGGACAGATTTTACGAGCAGTACTTC. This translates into CASSLDRFYEQYF.

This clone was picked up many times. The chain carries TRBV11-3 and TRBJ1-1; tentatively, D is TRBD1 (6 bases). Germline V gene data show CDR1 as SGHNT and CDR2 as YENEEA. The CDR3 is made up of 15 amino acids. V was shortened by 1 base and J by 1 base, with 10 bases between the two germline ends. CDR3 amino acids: CASSLGGTQNTEAFF. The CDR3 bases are TGTGCCAGCAGCTTAGGTGGGACACAGAACACTGAAGCTTTCTTT.

CDR3: CASSTLQTGRTEAFF. DNA for the CDR3: TGTGCCAGTAGTACACTCCAGACAGGGAGAACTGAAGCTTTCTTT. This chain uses TRBV19 with TRBJ1-1; 7 bases match TRBD1. Trimming took 4 bases from V and 5 from J; bases not matched to a gene: 10. The germline gives CDR1 LNHDA, CDR2 SQIVND (reference sequence). The CDR3 is 15 amino acids. Supplemented by reference TRBV19 and TRBJ1-1, the full variable domain reads DGGITQSPKYLFRKEGQNVTLSCEQNLNHDAMYWYRQDPGQGLRLIYYSQIVNDFQKGDIAEGYSVSREKKESFPLTVTSAQKNPTAFYLCASSTLQTGRTEAFFGQGTRLTVV.

CDR3 loop: CAWSVGLSGANVLTF. The CDR3 DNA follows: TGTGCCTGGAGTGTGGGCCTCTCTGGGGCCAACGTCCTGACTTTC. The chain has TRBV30 and TRBJ2-6; D not resolved. The germline gives CDR1 GTSNPN, CDR2 SVGIG (reference sequence). The CDR3 has 15 amino acids. V gave up 0 bases and J gave up 0 bases, with 6 bases separating them.

The CDR3 protein is CASSLLLGHEAFF. The CDR3 DNA sequence: TGTGCCAGCTCACTCCTGCTCGGACACGAAGCTTTCTTT. The rearrangement joins TRBV18 to TRBJ1-1, with a tentative D call TRBD1 (5 bases). Germline CDR1 reads KGHSH; CDR2 reads LQKENI. This CDR3 is built from 13 residues. The germline V and J ends were trimmed by 4 bases and 8 bases, with 14 bases remaining between them. Supplemented by reference TRBV18 and TRBJ1-1, the full variable domain reads NAGVMQNPRHLVRRRGQEARLRCSPMKGHSHVYWYRQLPEEGLKFMVYLQKENIIDESGMPKERFSAEFPKEGPSILRIQQVVRGDSAAYFCASSLLLGHEAFFGQGTRLTVV.

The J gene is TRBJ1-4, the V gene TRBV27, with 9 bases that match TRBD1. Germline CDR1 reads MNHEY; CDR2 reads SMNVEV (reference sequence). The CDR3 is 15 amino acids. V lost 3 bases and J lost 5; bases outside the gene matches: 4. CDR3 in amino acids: CASSLAGTGNEKLFF. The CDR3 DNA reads TGTGCCAGCAGTTTGGCCGGGACAGGGAATGAAAAACTGTTTTTT. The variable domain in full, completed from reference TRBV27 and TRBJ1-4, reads EAQVTQNPRYLITVTGKKLTVTCSQNMNHEYMSWYRQDPGLGLRQIYYSMNVEVTDKGDVPEGYKVSRKEKRNFPLILESPSPNQTSLYFCASSLAGTGNEKLFFGSGTQLSVL.

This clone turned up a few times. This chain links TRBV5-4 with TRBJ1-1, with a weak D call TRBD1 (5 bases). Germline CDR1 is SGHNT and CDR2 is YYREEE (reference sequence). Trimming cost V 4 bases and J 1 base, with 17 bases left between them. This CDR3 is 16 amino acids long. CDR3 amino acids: CASSPALWGGNTEAFF. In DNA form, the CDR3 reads TGTGCCAGCAGCCCCGCCCTATGGGGGGGGAACACTGAAGCTTTCTTT.

Here the CDR3 reads CAWSPGETQYF. CDR3 bases: TGTGCCTGGAGCCCGGGGGAGACCCAGTACTTC. The rearrangement uses TRBV30 and TRBJ2-5; tentatively, D is TRBD2 (5 bases). Germline V CDR1 and CDR2: GTSNPN, SVGIG (reference sequence). The CDR3 is 11 amino acids. Trimming took 3 bases from V and 5 from J, leaving 7 bases between them.

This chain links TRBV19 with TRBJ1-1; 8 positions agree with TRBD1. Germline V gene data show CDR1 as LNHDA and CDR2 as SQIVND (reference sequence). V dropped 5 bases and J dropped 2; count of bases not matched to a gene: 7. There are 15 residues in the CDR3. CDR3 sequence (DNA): TGTGCCAGTAGTGTAGCAGGGGGCCCCAACACTGAAGCTTTCTTT. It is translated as CASSVAGGPNTEAFF.

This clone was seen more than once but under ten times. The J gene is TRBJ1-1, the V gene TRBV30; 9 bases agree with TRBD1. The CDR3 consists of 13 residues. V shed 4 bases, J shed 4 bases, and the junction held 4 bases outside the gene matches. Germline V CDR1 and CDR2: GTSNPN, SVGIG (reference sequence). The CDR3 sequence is CAWMGQGSTEAFF. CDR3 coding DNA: TGTGCCTGGATGGGACAGGGATCCACTGAAGCTTTCTTT.

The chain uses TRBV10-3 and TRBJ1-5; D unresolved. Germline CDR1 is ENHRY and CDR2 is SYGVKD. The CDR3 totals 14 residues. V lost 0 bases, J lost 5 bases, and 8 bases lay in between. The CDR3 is CAISESSGYQPQHF. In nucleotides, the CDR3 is TGTGCCATCAGTGAGTCTTCCGGTTATCAGCCCCAGCATTTT.

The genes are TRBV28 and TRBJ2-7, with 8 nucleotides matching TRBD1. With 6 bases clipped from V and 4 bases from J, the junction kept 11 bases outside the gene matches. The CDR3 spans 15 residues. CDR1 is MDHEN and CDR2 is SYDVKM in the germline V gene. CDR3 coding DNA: TGTGCCAGCAGCCCGGGCGGACAGGGCTCTTACGAGCAGTACTTC. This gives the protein CASSPGGQGSYEQYF.

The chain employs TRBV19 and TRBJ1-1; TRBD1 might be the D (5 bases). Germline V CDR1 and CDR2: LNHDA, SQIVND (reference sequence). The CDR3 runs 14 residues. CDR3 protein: CASADKGKNTEAFF. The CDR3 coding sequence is TGTGCTTCGGCGGATAAGGGGAAGAACACTGAAGCTTTCTTT. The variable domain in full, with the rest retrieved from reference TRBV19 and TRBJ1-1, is DGGITQSPKYLFRKEGQNVTLSCEQNLNHDAMYWYRQDPGQGLRLIYYSQIVNDFQKGDIAEGYSVSREKKESFPLTVTSAQKNPTAFYLCASADKGKNTEAFFGQGTRLTVV.

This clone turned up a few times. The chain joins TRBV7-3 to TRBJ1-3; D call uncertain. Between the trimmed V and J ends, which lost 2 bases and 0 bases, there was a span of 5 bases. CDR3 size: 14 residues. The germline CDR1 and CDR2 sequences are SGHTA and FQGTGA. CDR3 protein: CASSLAGSGNTIYF. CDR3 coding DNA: TGTGCCAGCAGCTTAGCAGGCTCTGGAAACACCATATATTTT.

The CDR3 protein is CASSRGGPRETQYF. DNA of the CDR3: TGTGCCAGCAGCCGGGGGGGCCCTCGGGAGACCCAGTACTTC. The chain employs TRBV7-2 and TRBJ2-5; 8 bases align to TRBD2. The CDR3 has 14 residues. Trimming at V came to 5 bases and at J to 5 bases, leaving 7 bases not matched to a gene. Germline V CDR1 and CDR2: SGHTA, FQGNSA.

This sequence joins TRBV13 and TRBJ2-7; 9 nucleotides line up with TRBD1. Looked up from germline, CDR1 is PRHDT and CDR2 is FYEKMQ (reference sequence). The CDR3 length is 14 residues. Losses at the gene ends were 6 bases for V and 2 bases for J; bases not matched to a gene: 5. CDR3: CASSRQGGAYEQYF. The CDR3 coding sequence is TGTGCCAGCAGTCGACAGGGGGGGGCCTACGAGCAGTACTTC.

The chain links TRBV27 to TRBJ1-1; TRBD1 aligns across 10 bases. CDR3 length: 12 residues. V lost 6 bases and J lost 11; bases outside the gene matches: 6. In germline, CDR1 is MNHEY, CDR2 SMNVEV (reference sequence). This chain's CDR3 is CASRDRGEAAFF. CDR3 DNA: TGTGCCAGCAGGGACAGGGGGGAGGCGGCTTTCTTT.

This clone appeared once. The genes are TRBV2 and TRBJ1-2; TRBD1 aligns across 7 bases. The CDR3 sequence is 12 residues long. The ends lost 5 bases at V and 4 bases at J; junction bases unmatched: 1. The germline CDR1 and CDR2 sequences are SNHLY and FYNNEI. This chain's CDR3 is CASSWDSYGYTF. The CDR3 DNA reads TGTGCCAGCAGTTGGGACAGCTATGGCTACACCTTC.

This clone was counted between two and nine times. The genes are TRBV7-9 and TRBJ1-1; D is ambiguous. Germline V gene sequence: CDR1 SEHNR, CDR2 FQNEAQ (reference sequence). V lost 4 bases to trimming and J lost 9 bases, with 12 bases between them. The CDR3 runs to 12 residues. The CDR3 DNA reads TGTGCCAGCAGCTCCCCGGGGTTACAAGCTTTCTTT. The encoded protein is CASSSPGLQAFF.

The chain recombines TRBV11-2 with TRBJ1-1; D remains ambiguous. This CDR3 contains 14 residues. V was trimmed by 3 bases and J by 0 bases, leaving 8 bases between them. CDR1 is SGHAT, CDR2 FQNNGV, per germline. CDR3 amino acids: CASSLQSMNTEAFF. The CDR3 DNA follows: TGTGCCAGCAGCTTGCAGTCCATGAACACTGAAGCTTTCTTT.

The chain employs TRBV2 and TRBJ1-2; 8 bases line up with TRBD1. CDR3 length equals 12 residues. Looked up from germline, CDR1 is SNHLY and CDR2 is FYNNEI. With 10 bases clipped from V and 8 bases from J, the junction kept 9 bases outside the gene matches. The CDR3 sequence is CATDRGEKGYTF. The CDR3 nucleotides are TGTGCCACAGACAGGGGCGAGAAAGGCTACACCTTC.

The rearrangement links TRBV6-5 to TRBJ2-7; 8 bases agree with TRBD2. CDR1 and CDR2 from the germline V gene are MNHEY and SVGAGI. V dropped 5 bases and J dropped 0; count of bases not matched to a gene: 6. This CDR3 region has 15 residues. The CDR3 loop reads CASSRQLADSYEQYF. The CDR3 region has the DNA TGTGCCAGCAGTCGCCAACTAGCGGACTCCTACGAGCAGTACTTC.

The CDR3 spells CASSLTTSGPYNEQFF. The CDR3, as DNA: TGCGCCAGCAGCTTGACGACTAGCGGGCCTTACAATGAGCAGTTCTTC. The chain joins TRBV5-1 to TRBJ2-1, with 10 nucleotides matching TRBD2. The germline gives CDR1 SGHRS, CDR2 YFSETQ. Trimming at V came to 1 base and at J to 4 bases, leaving 5 bases not matched to a gene. The CDR3 extends over 16 amino acids.